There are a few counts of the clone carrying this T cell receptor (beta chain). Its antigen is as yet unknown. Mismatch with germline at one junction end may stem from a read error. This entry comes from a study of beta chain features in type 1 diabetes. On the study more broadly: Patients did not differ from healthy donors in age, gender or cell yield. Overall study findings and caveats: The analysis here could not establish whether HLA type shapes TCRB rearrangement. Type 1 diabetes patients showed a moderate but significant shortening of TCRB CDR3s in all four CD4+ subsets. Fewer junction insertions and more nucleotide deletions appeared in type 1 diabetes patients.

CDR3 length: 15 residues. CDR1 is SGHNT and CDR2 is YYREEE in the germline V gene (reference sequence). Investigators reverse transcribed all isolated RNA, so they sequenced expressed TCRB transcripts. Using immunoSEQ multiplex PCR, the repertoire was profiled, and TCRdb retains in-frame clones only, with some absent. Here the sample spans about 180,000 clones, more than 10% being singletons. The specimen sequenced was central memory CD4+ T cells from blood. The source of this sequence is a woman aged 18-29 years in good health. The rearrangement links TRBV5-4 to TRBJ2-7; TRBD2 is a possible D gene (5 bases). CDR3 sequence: CASSSNRADTYEQYF. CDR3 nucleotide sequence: TGCGCCAGCAGCTCGAATCGAGCGGATACCTACGAGCAGTACTTC.